One and the same sample provided the 32 T cell receptor beta chains below, sequenced in a study of blood T cell repertoires in COVID-19. The table came from immunoSEQ multiplex PCR; TCRdb's copy has only in-frame clones and leaves some out. Here the sample spans about 45,000 clones, under 95% being singletons. Sequencing input: peripheral blood. Receptor source: a man between 65 and 85 years old with active COVID-19.

This chain joins TRBV19 and TRBJ1-2, with TRBD1 identical over 8 bases. The CDR3 sequence is 14 residues long. Germline loops: CDR1 LNHDA, CDR2 SQIVND (reference sequence). J lost 8 bases, V lost 4 bases, and 9 bases had no gene match. CDR3 nucleotide sequence: TGTGCCAGTAGTACCCGGCGACAGGGGCAGGGCTACACCTTC. Amino acids: CASSTRRQGQGYTF.

The chain employs TRBV24-1 and TRBJ2-3, with D unresolved. The CDR3 length is 12 residues. The germline V gene has CDR1 KGHDR and CDR2 SFDVKD. V was shortened by 5 bases and J by 1 base, with 3 bases between the two germline ends. As DNA, the CDR3 is TGTGCCACCAGTGCTGGCACAGATACGCAGTATTTT. This codes for CATSAGTDTQYF.

The V call is TRBV5-6, the J call TRBJ2-5, with 11 bases lining up with TRBD2. This CDR3 spans 17 amino acids. The germline V gene has CDR1 SGHDT and CDR2 YYEEEE. V shed 0 bases, J shed 3 bases, and the junction held 7 bases outside the gene matches. The CDR3 nucleotides are TGTGCCAGCAGCTTGGCTCTCCTAGCGGGAGGTAAAGAGACCCAGTACTTC. Encoded protein: CASSLALLAGGKETQYF.

The rearrangement links TRBV7-9 to TRBJ2-4; D is possibly TRBD1 (6 bases). Germline V gene sequence: CDR1 SEHNR, CDR2 FQNEAQ (reference sequence). This CDR3 has 14 residues. V was trimmed by 5 bases and J by 3 bases, leaving 11 bases between them. The CDR3 reads CASSPGDSKNIQYF. DNA of the CDR3: TGTGCCAGCAGCCCAGGGGATAGCAAAAACATTCAGTACTTC.

The chain employs TRBV27 and TRBJ2-7; 9 nucleotides match TRBD2. After removal of 6 bases from V and 6 bases from J, the junction contained 6 bases not matched to a gene. Germline values: CDR1 MNHEY, CDR2 SMNVEV (reference sequence). The CDR3 is 13 residues long. The CDR3 DNA is TGTGCCAGCAGCTTAGCGGGAGCTGGCGAGCAGTACTTC. Translated: CASSLAGAGEQYF.

This chain's CDR3 is CASSLFTAGGLLTEAFF. DNA of the CDR3: TGCGCCAGCAGCTTGTTTACCGCAGGGGGCTTACTCACTGAAGCTTTCTTT. The V gene is TRBV5-1, the J gene TRBJ1-1, with TRBD1 matching over 8 bases. The CDR3 is 17 amino acids. Trimming removed 1 base from V and 4 bases from J; junction bases left unmatched: 12. The germline gives CDR1 SGHRS, CDR2 YFSETQ.

This clone occurred once. The V gene is TRBV5-5, the J gene TRBJ1-5; tentative D call: TRBD1 (5 bases). The germline V gene encodes CDR1 SGHKS and CDR2 YYEKEE (reference sequence). This CDR3 is 16 amino acids long. V lost 2 bases to trimming and J lost 4 bases, with 16 bases between them. The CDR3 region is CASSFYSGRGNQPQHF. As DNA, the CDR3 is TGTGCCAGCAGCTTCTACTCCGGGAGGGGAAATCAGCCCCAGCATTTT.

The chain employs TRBV28 and TRBJ2-7; 11 bases fit TRBD2. V lost 4 bases, J lost 9 bases, and 11 bases stayed unmatched. From germline, CDR1 is MDHEN and CDR2 SYDVKM. The CDR3 spans 15 residues. The CDR3 nucleotides read TGTGCCAGCAGTTCCTTAGCGGGAGGGCCATTTAGGCAGTACTTC. Translated: CASSSLAGGPFRQYF. Supplemented by reference TRBV28 and TRBJ2-7, the full variable domain reads DVKVTQSSRYLVKRTGEKVFLECVQDMDHENMFWYRQDPGLGLRLIYFSYDVKMKEKGDIPEGYSVSREKKERFSLILESASTNQTSMYLCASSSLAGGPFRQYFGPGTRLTVT.

The chain recombines TRBV5-8 with TRBJ1-1, with D possibly TRBD1 on 5 matching bases. There are 13 residues in the CDR3. CDR1 is SGHTS and CDR2 is YDEGEE in the germline V gene. Deletions cut 4 bases from V and 7 bases from J, with 14 bases between. The CDR3 bases are TGTGCCAGCAGCATGGAGGGGTCCGTTGAAGCTTTCTTT. Residues: CASSMEGSVEAFF.

This sequence joins TRBV21-1 and TRBJ2-1; TRBD1 reflects the table's D call only, with no check against the DNA. TRBV21-1 represents a pseudogene. CDR3 length: 14 amino acids. This CDR3 reads CASSKETGADEQFF. CDR3 coding DNA: TGTGCCAGCAGCAAAGAAACAGGGGCTGATGAGCAGTTCTTC.

This rearrangement joins TRBV27 to TRBJ2-7, with D possibly TRBD2 on 5 matching bases. The V gene's germline CDR1 is MNHEY and CDR2 SMNVEV (reference sequence). V was clipped by 4 bases and J by 2 bases, with 12 bases between them. The CDR3 is 14 residues long. For the CDR3, the DNA is TGTGCCAGCAGTTCGGAACTAGGAGCCTACGAGCAGTACTTC. Amino acids: CASSSELGAYEQYF.

The chain couples TRBV27 to TRBJ1-2; TRBD1 matches at 7 bases. V trimming: 6 bases; J trimming: 5 bases; junction bases outside the gene matches: 12. Germline CDR1 MNHEY, CDR2 SMNVEV (reference sequence). There are 15 residues in the CDR3. The CDR3 bases are TGTGCCAGCAGCAAGCCCGGGACAGCTCTTTATGGCTACACCTTC. The encoded protein is CASSKPGTALYGYTF.

The chain couples TRBV18 to TRBJ1-1; D uncertain. The CDR3 consists of 14 residues. In germline, CDR1 is KGHSH, CDR2 LQKENI. The germline V and J ends were trimmed by 5 bases and 2 bases, with 12 bases remaining between them. DNA for the CDR3: TGTGCCAGCTCAGGTAACACCGTTAACACTGAAGCTTTCTTT. As protein: CASSGNTVNTEAFF.

The chain recombines TRBV5-1 with TRBJ1-3; no clear D gene. Trimming shortened V by 2 bases and J by 0 bases, and 6 bases separated the two germline ends. This CDR3 contains 14 residues. From germline, CDR1 is SGHRS and CDR2 YFSETQ. This CDR3 reads CASSLEISGNTIYF. CDR3 DNA: TGCGCCAGCAGCTTAGAGATCTCTGGAAACACCATATATTTT.

This clone showed up just once. The chain is built from TRBV11-2 and TRBJ2-2, with a tentative D call TRBD1 (5 bases). This CDR3 has 16 amino acids. V was cut by 8 bases and J by 5 bases, with 21 bases left in between. CDR1 SGHAT and CDR2 FQNNGV come from the germline V gene. Written as DNA, the CDR3 is TGTGCCAGCTCCGGGTTGGGGCGGCGGTGGACCGGGGAGCTGTTTTTT. Residues: CASSGLGRRWTGELFF.

V is TRBV6-2 or TRBV6-3 and J is TRBJ1-3; a weak D match, TRBD1 (6 bases). CDR1 and CDR2 (germline): MNHEY, SVGEGT. This CDR3 is 14 amino acids long. Trimming shortened V by 5 bases and J by 2 bases, and 10 bases separated the two germline ends. The CDR3 DNA is TGTGCCAGCAGTCGGACAGCAACTGGAAACACCATATATTTT. Translating gives CASSRTATGNTIYF.

V and J are TRBV7-2 and TRBJ1-2; TRBD1 matches 8 bases. Trimming removed 4 bases from V and 8 bases from J; junction bases left unmatched: 9. The germline gives CDR1 SGHTA, CDR2 FQGNSA. The length of the CDR3 is 14 residues. CDR3 sequence reads: CASSSTAGGLGYTF. CDR3 coding DNA: TGTGCCAGCAGCTCAACCGCAGGGGGCCTCGGCTACACCTTC.

The chain links TRBV6-2 or TRBV6-3 to TRBJ2-5, with a possible D match to TRBD1 (6 bases). CDR1 MNHEY and CDR2 SVGEGT come from the germline V gene. Trimming took off 5 bases at V and 5 bases at J, with 15 bases between the two ends. This CDR3 spans 14 amino acids. CDR3: CASSGGRVRETQYF. In nucleotides, the CDR3 is TGTGCCAGCAGTGGGGGCCGGGTGAGGGAGACCCAGTACTTC.

This clone was recorded a few times. V is TRBV10-3 and J is TRBJ1-1; D not certain. CDR1 is ENHRY, CDR2 SYGVKD, per germline. Deletions cut 0 bases from V and 1 base from J, with 9 bases between. CDR3 length: 15 amino acids. Written as DNA, the CDR3 is TGTGCCATCAGTGAGTCGACTTTCGGGAACACTGAAGCTTTCTTT. Translating it yields CAISESTFGNTEAFF.

The V and J genes are TRBV27 and TRBJ2-1; D may be TRBD2 (5 bases). The CDR3 extends over 15 amino acids. Germline V lookup: CDR1 MNHEY, CDR2 SMNVEV (reference sequence). V lost 3 bases and J 5 bases, leaving 14 bases between the germline ends. CDR3 sequence (DNA): TGTGCCAGCAGTTTTCGAGCGGATCGGAACAATGAGCAGTTCTTC. It codes for CASSFRADRNNEQFF.

In its sample, this clone was seen once. The genes are TRBV5-1 and TRBJ1-1; 12 nucleotides match TRBD1. The germline gives CDR1 SGHRS, CDR2 YFSETQ. The J segment lost 3 bases and the V segment lost 4 bases, leaving 7 bases of the junction unmatched. The CDR3 extends over 16 amino acids. The CDR3 bases are TGCGCCAGCAGCAGAGGGACAGGGGGCGAGGACACTGAAGCTTTCTTT. As protein: CASSRGTGGEDTEAFF.

The chain uses TRBV5-4 and TRBJ2-3, with D uncertain. Trimming pared 0 bases from V and 6 bases from J, leaving 5 bases between. The CDR3 loop spans 12 amino acids. Germline CDR1 reads SGHNT; CDR2 reads YYREEE (reference sequence). The CDR3 bases are TGTGCCAGCAGCTTGGGCGGCGATACGCAGTATTTT. It codes for CASSLGGDTQYF. The variable domain in full, completed from reference TRBV5-4 and TRBJ2-3, reads ETGVTQSPTHLIKTRGQQVTLRCSSQSGHNTVSWYQQALGQGPQFIFQYYREEENGRGNFPPRFSGLQFPNYSSELNVNALELDDSALYLCASSLGGDTQYFGPGTRLTVL.

The V and J genes are TRBV25-1 and TRBJ1-5, with a weak D call TRBD1 (5 bases). This CDR3 contains 15 residues. The germline V gene has CDR1 MGHDK and CDR2 SYGVNS. The V gene lost 1 base and the J gene lost 3 bases, with 10 bases spanning the gap. The chain's CDR3 is CASSESGGNNQPQHF. The CDR3 DNA reads TGTGCCAGCAGTGAATCGGGGGGGAACAATCAGCCCCAGCATTTT.

The V gene is TRBV7-3, the J gene TRBJ2-6, with unresolved D. CDR1 is SGHTA and CDR2 is FQGTGA in the germline V gene. V lost 6 bases and J 1 base, leaving 10 bases between the germline ends. This CDR3 comprises 15 residues. The CDR3, as DNA: TGTGCCAGCAGAGCTAGTTCTTCTGGGGCCAACGTCCTGACTTTC. Its translation: CASRASSSGANVLTF.

The J gene is TRBJ2-7, the V gene TRBV9, with D possibly matching TRBD2 (5 bases). V was cut by 2 bases and J by 3 bases, with 15 bases left in between. CDR1 and CDR2 from the germline V gene are SGDLS and YYNGEE. CDR3 size: 15 residues. The CDR3 nucleotides read TGTGCCAGCAGCGTCGGCCCGGGGATCGGCTACGAGCAGTACTTC. Protein sequence: CASSVGPGIGYEQYF. Based on the CDR3 plus reference TRBV9 and TRBJ2-7, the full variable domain is DSGVTQTPKHLITATGQRVTLRCSPRSGDLSVYWYQQSLDQGLQFLIQYYNGEERAKGNILERFSAQQFPDLHSELNLSSLELGDSALYFCASSVGPGIGYEQYFGPGTRLTVT.

This sequence joins TRBV7-3 and TRBJ1-3; D remains ambiguous. Looked up from germline, CDR1 is SGHTA and CDR2 is FQGTGA. V was cut by 4 bases and J by 8 bases, with 12 bases left in between. The CDR3 runs to 13 residues. The CDR3 is CASSSTPGDTIYF. As DNA, the CDR3 is TGTGCCAGCAGCTCGACCCCCGGGGACACCATATATTTT.

The V and J genes are TRBV6-1 and TRBJ1-5; D possibly corresponds to TRBD1 (6 bases). Trimming cost V 4 bases and J 3 bases, with 19 bases left between them. The CDR3 extends over 17 amino acids. Germline V gives CDR1 MNHNS, CDR2 SASEGT. The CDR3 bases are TGTGCCAGCAGTGGTCCTTACGGGACAAGCTTCAATCAGCCCCAGCATTTT. It encodes CASSGPYGTSFNQPQHF.

The chain combines TRBV2 with TRBJ1-5; maybe TRBD1 (6 bases). The germline CDR1 and CDR2 sequences are SNHLY and FYNNEI. The CDR3 contains 16 residues. The ends were cut back, 2 bases at V and 7 bases at J, with 18 bases in the middle. CDR3 residues: CASSEIGTHLGQPQHF. Written as DNA, the CDR3 is TGTGCCAGCAGTGAAATCGGGACACACCTCGGACAGCCCCAGCATTTT.

The chain has TRBV24-1 and TRBJ2-1, with a weak D call TRBD2 (5 bases). The V gene's germline CDR1 is KGHDR and CDR2 SFDVKD. The CDR3 contains 17 residues. V dropped 4 bases and J dropped 4 bases, with 19 bases sitting between them. CDR3 DNA sequence: TGTGCCACCAGTGACCCCGTTCTGGCGGGCGAATACAATGAGCAGTTCTTC. Residues: CATSDPVLAGEYNEQFF.

The V and J genes are TRBV6-5 and TRBJ2-5, with 8 bases matching TRBD1. CDR1 is MNHEY and CDR2 is SVGAGI in the germline V gene. V was clipped by 0 bases and J by 4 bases; unmatched bases: 7. This CDR3 is 16 amino acids long. The CDR3 here is CASSYSPGGAGETQYF. The CDR3 DNA is TGTGCCAGCAGTTACTCACCAGGGGGCGCGGGAGAGACCCAGTACTTC.

The rearrangement joins TRBV30 to TRBJ2-2; possibly TRBD1 for D (6 bases). The germline gives CDR1 GTSNPN, CDR2 SVGIG (reference sequence). The CDR3 totals 16 residues. V lost 1 base and J 5 bases, leaving 17 bases between the germline ends. The CDR3: CAWSGVPWTATGELFF. The CDR3 nucleotides read TGTGCCTGGAGTGGGGTTCCTTGGACAGCTACCGGGGAGCTGTTTTTT.

The rearrangement links TRBV12-3 or TRBV12-4 to TRBJ2-7; D remains ambiguous. Deletions cut 3 bases from V and 3 bases from J, with 6 bases between. The CDR3 covers 12 residues. The CDR3 here is CASSFYSYEQYF. CDR3 DNA sequence: TGTGCCAGCAGTTTCTACAGCTACGAGCAGTACTTC.